This is a list of T cell receptor beta chains from one sample in a study of blood T cells in healthy people across ages. TCRdb reprocessed the 5' RACE reads with MiXCR, giving one entry per CDR3 protein. In the table there are around 940,000 distinct CDR3 sequences, roughly half of which are singletons. The sequencing sample was made of blood. All receptors derive from a woman aged 60-75 years in good health. CDR3s leave out the opening cysteine and the closing phenylalanine or tryptophan. D genes are given only for firm matches. Only part of the rows carry a size: once, few, many, or a class if the clone is expanded.

12	TRBV14	.	TRBJ2-7	.	ASSQGHRANEQY
15	TRBV4-1	TRBD1	TRBJ1-4	once	ASSEQGGGSYNEKLF
12	TRBV20-1	.	TRBJ2-1	.	SARDGGGYNEQF
11	TRBV6-5	.	TRBJ1-1	.	ASSYSKNTEAF
13	TRBV7-9	.	TRBJ1-5	.	ASSFGSGRNQPQH
15	TRBV5-1	TRBD2	TRBJ2-1	few	ASSLWASGSSYNEQF
14	TRBV11-2	.	TRBJ2-7	few	ASSLYNQRASYEQY
10	TRBV3-1	.	TRBJ2-4	.	ASSHRENIQY
10	TRBV7-2	.	TRBJ2-1	.	ASSLAIGEQF
13	TRBV7-2	.	TRBJ1-6	few	ASTVRGVVNSPLH
10	TRBV12-3/TRBV12-4	.	TRBJ1-2	few	ASSRGAYGYT
13	TRBV3-1	.	TRBJ1-5	.	ASSQDVSKNQPQH
10	TRBV21-1	.	TRBJ1-2	.	ASGRVPYGYT
11	TRBV13	.	TRBJ2-7	.	ASTTTRGYEQY
14	TRBV6-1	.	TRBJ2-6	.	ASMPPEVSGANVLT
13	TRBV3-1	.	TRBJ2-3	.	ASSQPGASTDTQY
12	TRBV12-3/TRBV12-4	.	TRBJ2-3	many	ASSFYTGPDTQY
13	TRBV5-1	.	TRBJ2-1	few	ASSVEGTSYNEQF
10	TRBV5-5	TRBD1	TRBJ2-5	.	ASSFQQGVQY
13	TRBV12-3/TRBV12-4	.	TRBJ1-4	.	ASSLAEATNEKLF
10	TRBV29-1	.	TRBJ2-5	many	SSQGNQETQY
11	TRBV7-6	.	.	.	ASSYRGAETQY
13	TRBV20-1	TRBD1	TRBJ2-4	.	SANPPQGAKNIQY
11	TRBV29-1	TRBD1	TRBJ1-2	.	SVRQGASNGYT
9	TRBV20-1	.	TRBJ2-6	few	SALGANVLT
12	TRBV4-3	TRBD1	TRBJ1-4	.	ASRLQGANEKLF
12	TRBV12-3/TRBV12-4	TRBD2	TRBJ2-7	few	ASSLWREGPEQY
13	TRBV6-6	.	TRBJ2-3	.	ASSPGGPSTDTQY
12	TRBV20-1	TRBD2	.	.	SARPGGRLNEQY
10	TRBV30	.	TRBJ1-6	.	APRQSDSPLH
12	TRBV7-8	.	TRBJ1-1	few	ASSLAGVNTEAF
11	TRBV28	.	TRBJ1-2	few	ASSWPGGVLDT
9	TRBV20-1	.	TRBJ1-4	.	SAGEDAKLF
15	TRBV4-2	.	TRBJ2-2	.	ASSQGAQGGATGELF
13	TRBV4-2	TRBD2	TRBJ2-1	.	ASSQESGMNNEQF
15	TRBV3-1	.	TRBJ2-3	.	ASSQDLTGSSTDTQY
13	TRBV28	.	TRBJ2-3	.	ASSFLGVVTDTQY
12	TRBV7-2	.	TRBJ2-5	.	ASSLSRGVETQY
14	TRBV4-2	TRBD2	TRBJ2-1	.	ASSQEGTSGMVEQF
19	TRBV11-1	TRBD2	TRBJ2-1	.	ASSPPGTSGMDAYLDNEQF
13	TRBV12-3/TRBV12-4	.	TRBJ2-3	.	ASSISGTRTDTQY
14	TRBV28	TRBD2	TRBJ2-5	few	ASSSRASGRQETQY
14	TRBV28	TRBD1	TRBJ2-1	.	ACSLGRQGLYNEQF